A selection of T cell receptor beta chains follows, all from one sample in a study of molecular identifiers for immune sequencing clone quantification. TCRdb itself ran the PCR reads through MiXCR, one entry per CDR3 protein. The sample shows about 640,000 distinct CDR3 sequences, about 20% of them seen only once. Sequencing used naive CD8+ T cells from blood, with Jurkat cell RNA spiked in. These receptors originate from a human donor in good health. Some libraries in this study had Jurkat cell RNA spiked in. The CDR3 runs from the conserved cysteine through the conserved F or W. The D gene is left open where the match is weak. Clone size is stated in some rows and not others, as once, few, many or a class when expanded.

v_call: TRBV20-1; clone_size: -; d_call: -; j_call: TRBJ1-5; cdr3_aa: CSARNTDSPYSNQPQHF; cdr3_nt: TGCAGTGCTAGAAACACCGATAGCCCCTATAGCAATCAGCCCCAGCATTTT
v_call: TRBV6-2/TRBV6-3; clone_size: few; d_call: TRBD2; j_call: TRBJ2-7; cdr3_aa: CASSALAGYEQYF; cdr3_nt: TGTGCCAGCAGTGCACTAGCGGGCTACGAGCAGTACTTC
v_call: TRBV20-1; clone_size: -; d_call: -; j_call: TRBJ2-2; cdr3_aa: CSARSGQINTGELFF; cdr3_nt: TGCAGTGCTAGATCTGGGCAGATAAACACCGGGGAGCTGTTTTTT
v_call: TRBV12-3/TRBV12-4; clone_size: many; d_call: TRBD2; j_call: TRBJ2-1; cdr3_aa: CASSRAGGYNEQFF; cdr3_nt: TGTGCCAGCAGCCGAGCGGGAGGGTACAATGAGCAGTTCTTC
v_call: TRBV4-3; clone_size: many; d_call: -; j_call: TRBJ1-2; cdr3_aa: CASSQAYQGSVNYGYTF; cdr3_nt: TGCGCCAGCAGCCAAGCTTACCAAGGAAGCGTAAACTATGGCTACACCTTC
v_call: TRBV9; clone_size: once; d_call: -; j_call: TRBJ2-2; cdr3_aa: CASSVGAGKDTGELFF; cdr3_nt: TGTGCCAGCAGCGTAGGGGCAGGGAAAGACACCGGGGAGCTGTTTTTT
v_call: TRBV6-2/TRBV6-3; clone_size: -; d_call: -; j_call: TRBJ1-2; cdr3_aa: CASSEYGEINYGYTF; cdr3_nt: TGTGCCAGCAGTGAATACGGGGAGATCAACTATGGCTACACCTTC
v_call: TRBV9; clone_size: -; d_call: -; j_call: TRBJ1-1; cdr3_aa: CASSVVPGDTEAFF; cdr3_nt: TGTGCCAGCAGCGTAGTTCCAGGAGACACTGAAGCTTTCTTT
v_call: TRBV6-2/TRBV6-3; clone_size: -; d_call: TRBD2; j_call: TRBJ2-5; cdr3_aa: CASRERLAGGTQETQYF; cdr3_nt: TGTGCCAGCAGAGAACGACTAGCGGGAGGAACGCAAGAGACCCAGTACTTC
v_call: TRBV9; clone_size: few; d_call: -; j_call: TRBJ1-3; cdr3_aa: CASSEYQGPSSGNTIYF; cdr3_nt: TGTGCCAGCAGCGAATACCAGGGTCCGAGCTCTGGAAACACCATATATTTT
v_call: TRBV6-5; clone_size: many; d_call: -; j_call: TRBJ1-1; cdr3_aa: CASSSSRNTEAFF; cdr3_nt: TGTGCCAGCAGTAGTTCGAGAAACACTGAAGCTTTCTTT
v_call: TRBV13; clone_size: -; d_call: TRBD1; j_call: TRBJ2-7; cdr3_aa: CASSLVRTGGTEQYF; cdr3_nt: TGTGCCAGCAGCTTAGTCAGGACAGGGGGCACCGAGCAGTACTTC
v_call: TRBV4-3; clone_size: many; d_call: -; j_call: TRBJ2-5; cdr3_aa: CASSQAEQETQYF; cdr3_nt: TGCGCCAGCAGCCAGGCGGAACAAGAGACCCAGTACTTC
v_call: TRBV3-1; clone_size: few; d_call: -; j_call: TRBJ2-5; cdr3_aa: CASSQLLAAEGEAQYF; cdr3_nt: TGTGCCAGCAGCCAACTCTTAGCGGCGGAGGGAGAGGCCCAGTACTTC
v_call: TRBV6-5; clone_size: many; d_call: TRBD2; j_call: TRBJ2-5; cdr3_aa: CASSYSRLAGEETQYF; cdr3_nt: TGTGCCAGCAGTTACTCGAGACTAGCGGGAGAAGAGACCCAGTACTTC
v_call: TRBV13; clone_size: -; d_call: TRBD2; j_call: TRBJ2-5; cdr3_aa: CASSETSGGYQETQYF; cdr3_nt: TGTGCCAGCAGCGAGACTAGCGGGGGTTACCAAGAGACCCAGTACTTC
v_call: TRBV14; clone_size: many; d_call: -; j_call: TRBJ1-2; cdr3_aa: CASSQVVGGRDRYGYTF; cdr3_nt: TGTGCCAGCAGCCAAGTGGTAGGAGGACGAGACCGTTATGGCTACACCTTC
v_call: TRBV4-3; clone_size: -; d_call: -; j_call: TRBJ2-7; cdr3_aa: CASSQDRAGADVTYEQYF; cdr3_nt: TGCGCCAGCAGCCAAGATAGGGCGGGGGCCGATGTGACTTACGAGCAGTACTTC
v_call: TRBV5-1; clone_size: few; d_call: TRBD1; j_call: TRBJ1-4; cdr3_aa: CASSLAPPGQGALPTNEKLFF; cdr3_nt: TGCGCCAGCAGCCTTGCGCCCCCGGGACAGGGGGCTCTACCAACTAATGAAAAACTGTTTTTT
v_call: TRBV5-1; clone_size: many; d_call: TRBD2; j_call: TRBJ2-7; cdr3_aa: CASSPTSGSLYEQYF; cdr3_nt: TGCGCCAGCAGCCCTACTAGCGGGAGTCTATACGAGCAGTACTTC
v_call: TRBV7-9; clone_size: many; d_call: -; j_call: TRBJ2-7; cdr3_aa: CASSYPGSRITYEQYF; cdr3_nt: TGTGCCAGCAGCTACCCCGGATCACGGATTACCTACGAGCAGTACTTC
v_call: TRBV28; clone_size: many; d_call: -; j_call: TRBJ1-5; cdr3_aa: CASRSTPYSNQPQHF; cdr3_nt: TGTGCCAGCCGCTCGACACCATATAGCAATCAGCCCCAGCATTTT
v_call: TRBV30; clone_size: few; d_call: TRBD1; j_call: TRBJ2-7; cdr3_aa: CAWGQGFYEQYF; cdr3_nt: TGTGCTTGGGGACAGGGATTCTACGAGCAGTACTTC
v_call: TRBV6-2/TRBV6-3; clone_size: few; d_call: -; j_call: TRBJ2-1; cdr3_aa: CASSLTPSSYNEQFF; cdr3_nt: TGTGCCAGCAGCCTGACTCCTAGCTCCTACAATGAGCAGTTCTTC
v_call: TRBV25-1; clone_size: many; d_call: -; j_call: TRBJ2-3; cdr3_aa: CASSALGPLTDTQYF; cdr3_nt: TGTGCCAGCTCCGCCCTTGGCCCCCTCACAGATACGCAGTATTTT
v_call: TRBV7-3; clone_size: many; d_call: -; j_call: TRBJ1-1; cdr3_aa: CASSPTGLNTEAFF; cdr3_nt: TGTGCCAGCAGCCCCACAGGATTGAACACTGAAGCTTTCTTT
v_call: TRBV11-2; clone_size: many; d_call: -; j_call: TRBJ2-1; cdr3_aa: CASSLDERTYNEQFF; cdr3_nt: TGTGCCAGCAGCTTAGATGAACGGACCTACAATGAGCAGTTCTTC